This is a list of T cell receptor beta chains from one sample in a study of Graves' ophthalmopathy and Graves' hyperthyroidism. A single record per CDR3 protein comes from TCRdb applying MiXCR to the multiplex PCR reads. The sample records hundreds of thousands of distinct CDR3 sequences, around 20% being singletons. Sequencing was carried out using peripheral blood. Source of these receptors: a woman between 18 and 29 years old with stable Graves' hyperthyroidism. The CDR3 runs from the conserved cysteine through the conserved F or W. Each record gives: V gene, D gene, clone size, J gene, CDR3 protein, CDR3 DNA. The D gene is left open where the match is weak. Clone sizes are given selectively: once, few, many, or a class where the clone is expanded.

>TRBV20-1|TRBD1|many|TRBJ1-1
CSARTGGTEAFF
TGCAGTGCTAGGACAGGGGGCACTGAAGCTTTCTTT
>TRBV9|TRBD2|many|TRBJ2-5
CASSGALAGFQETQYF
TGTGCCAGCAGCGGGGCTCTAGCGGGATTCCAAGAGACCCAGTACTTC
>TRBV27|NA|many|TRBJ2-7
CASGRLRNYEQYF
TGTGCCAGCGGCCGGCTTCGGAACTACGAGCAGTACTTC
>TRBV28|NA|many|TRBJ1-2
CASSSQESGNYGYTF
TGTGCCAGCAGTTCACAGGAGTCCGGGAACTATGGCTACACCTTC
>TRBV11-2|NA|many|TRBJ2-7
CASSLGMGYEQYF
TGTGCCAGCAGCTTAGGAATGGGGTACGAGCAGTACTTC
>TRBV6-5|TRBD1|NA|TRBJ1-6
CASSYFRDSNSPLHF
TGTGCCAGCAGTTACTTCCGGGACAGCAATTCACCCCTCCACTTT
>TRBV5-1|TRBD2|many|TRBJ2-3
CASSLGLAQDTQYF
TGCGCCAGCAGCTTGGGACTAGCACAAGATACGCAGTATTTT
>TRBV6-1|NA|once|TRBJ1-6
CASSGTAGGSPLHF
TGTGCCAGCAGCGGGACGGCGGGTGGCTCACCCCTCCACTTT
>TRBV12-3/TRBV12-4|NA|NA|TRBJ2-7
CASSYGVTEQYF
TGTGCCAGCAGTTACGGGGTCACCGAGCAGTACTTC
>TRBV30|NA|many|TRBJ1-3
CAWGTENTIYF
TGTGCCTGGGGGACGGAAAACACCATATATTTT
>TRBV6-1|NA|few|TRBJ1-5
CASTRAAGPQHF
TGTGCCAGCACTCGGGCCGCCGGGCCCCAGCATTTT